This TCR beta chain was profiled in a study of cytomegalovirus exposure and HLA in healthy donors. V trimming: 0 bases; J trimming: 4 bases; junction bases outside the gene matches: 5. This CDR3 has 16 residues. Germline V gene data show CDR1 as SGHDN and CDR2 as FVKESK. This clone appeared once. Here immunoSEQ multiplex PCR was the method, and the copy in TCRdb shows in-frame clones only, minus some. This table has about 110,000 clones, more than 70% appearing once. The chain employs TRBV14 and TRBJ2-1, with 8 bases fitting TRBD2. The source is a woman under 30 in good health and CMV-seronegative. Sequenced: PBMCs. DNA for the CDR3: TGTGCCAGCAGCCAAGAGTTAGCGGGATATTACAATGAGCAGTTCTTC. Translated, it gives CASSQELAGYYNEQFF.